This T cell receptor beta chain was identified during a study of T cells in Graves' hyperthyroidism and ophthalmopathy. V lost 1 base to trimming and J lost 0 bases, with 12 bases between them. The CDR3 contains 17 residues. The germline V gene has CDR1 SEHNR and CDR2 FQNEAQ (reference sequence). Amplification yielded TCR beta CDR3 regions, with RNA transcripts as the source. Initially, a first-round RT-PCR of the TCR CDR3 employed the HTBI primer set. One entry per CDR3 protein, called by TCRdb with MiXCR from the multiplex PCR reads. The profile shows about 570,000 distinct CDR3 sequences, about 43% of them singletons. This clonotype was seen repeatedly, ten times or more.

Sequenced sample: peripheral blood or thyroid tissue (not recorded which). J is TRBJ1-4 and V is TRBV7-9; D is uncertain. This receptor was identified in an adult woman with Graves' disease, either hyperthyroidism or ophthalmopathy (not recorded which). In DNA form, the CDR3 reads TGTGCCAGCAGCTTAGTGGCGGCAGGCCCAACTAATGAAAAACTGTTTTTT. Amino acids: CASSLVAAGPTNEKLFF.